This is a list of T cell receptor beta chains from one sample in a study of Ad26.COV2.S vaccination and SARS-CoV-2 variants. Profiling relied on immunoSEQ multiplex PCR, and the TCRdb table lists in-frame clones only, not all of them. The sample consists of about 350,000 clones, roughly 94% of them appearing once. Specimen: peripheral blood, collected after recovery from COVID-19. These receptors originate from a human donor who had recovered from COVID-19. CDR3s include the opening cysteine and the closing phenylalanine or tryptophan. D genes are given only for firm matches. A row's size may be missing; if present it is once, few, many or a size class.

size: NA
D: NA
J: TRBJ2-7
V: TRBV5-1
DNA: TGCGCCAGCAGCTTGGCCGGGGAAGTCGGGGAGCAGTACTTC
CDR3: CASSLAGEVGEQYF

size: NA
D: NA
J: TRBJ2-5
V: TRBV5-1
DNA: TGCGCCAGCAGCCCCATCGGGCGCTACCAAGAGACCCAGTACTTC
CDR3: CASSPIGRYQETQYF

size: NA
D: NA
J: TRBJ1-2
V: TRBV5-6
DNA: TGTGCCAGCAGCTTGGTCCAAGCTCTCTATGGCTACACCTTC
CDR3: CASSLVQALYGYTF

size: NA
D: NA
J: TRBJ1-5
V: TRBV7-8
DNA: TGTGCCAGCAGCCGAGGCGGGGCTAGCAATCAGCCCCAGCATTTT
CDR3: CASSRGGASNQPQHF

size: NA
D: NA
J: TRBJ2-3
V: TRBV18
DNA: TGTGCCAGCTCACGCGCTGAGGATCGCCACCCCACCTTT
CDR3: CASSRAEDRHPTF

size: NA
D: TRBD2
J: TRBJ2-2
V: TRBV10-3
DNA: TGTGCCAGCGCACTTCCGGCGGGGGGGTTTATCGGGGAGCTGTTTTTT
CDR3: CASALPAGGFIGELFF

size: NA
D: NA
J: TRBJ2-7
V: TRBV2
DNA: TGTGCCAGCAGTCTAGGGATGGCCGTTTTCGAGCAGTACTTC
CDR3: CASSLGMAVFEQYF

size: NA
D: NA
J: TRBJ1-5
V: TRBV5-4
DNA: TGTGCCAGCAGCAGCGGGGAAGATCAGCCCCAGCATTTT
CDR3: CASSSGEDQPQHF

size: once
D: NA
J: TRBJ1-6
V: TRBV7-8
DNA: TGTGCCAGCAGCTTGGAGGGCTCCTATAATTCACCCCTCCACTTT
CDR3: CASSLEGSYNSPLHF

size: NA
D: TRBD1
J: TRBJ1-2
V: TRBV29-1
DNA: TGCAGCGTTGCACAGGGGGGGTATGGCTACACCTTC
CDR3: CSVAQGGYGYTF

size: NA
D: NA
J: TRBJ2-7
V: TRBV9
DNA: TGTGCCAGCAGCCCGACACTCACTGGGGGTACCTACGAGCAGTACTTC
CDR3: CASSPTLTGGTYEQYF

size: NA
D: NA
J: TRBJ1-2
V: TRBV10-3
DNA: TGTGCCATCAGCCCAAACGAGGAAGGGGAAGGCTACACCTTC
CDR3: CAISPNEEGEGYTF

size: NA
D: TRBD2
J: TRBJ2-3
V: TRBV24-1
DNA: TGTGCCACCAGTGATCGGACTAGCGGGGCCACAGATACGCAGTATTTT
CDR3: CATSDRTSGATDTQYF

size: NA
D: NA
J: TRBJ1-2
V: TRBV6-2/TRBV6-3
DNA: TGTGCCAGCAGTGACAGGAGACCTAATGGCTACACCTTC
CDR3: CASSDRRPNGYTF

size: NA
D: TRBD1
J: TRBJ1-1
V: TRBV12-3/TRBV12-4
DNA: TGTGCCAGCAATCAGGGGGACACTGAAGCTTTCTTT
CDR3: CASNQGDTEAFF

size: NA
D: NA
J: TRBJ1-3
V: TRBV2
DNA: TGTGCCAGCAGTGGGAGCGTCGGCAACACCATATATTTT
CDR3: CASSGSVGNTIYF

size: NA
D: NA
J: TRBJ1-2
V: TRBV2
DNA: TGTGCCAGCAGTGAGTGGGGTGTAAGTCTTTGCACCTTC
CDR3: CASSEWGVSLCTF

size: NA
D: TRBD1
J: TRBJ2-6
V: TRBV9
DNA: TGTGCCAGCAGCCCCCTCCCGGGACAGGGGGCTAAGGCTGGGGCCAACGTCCTGACTTTC
CDR3: CASSPLPGQGAKAGANVLTF

size: NA
D: NA
J: TRBJ2-5
V: TRBV9
DNA: TGTGCCAGCAGCGTAAGTGCGGGGGCTGAGACCCAGTACTTC
CDR3: CASSVSAGAETQYF